This is a list of T cell receptor beta chains from one sample in a study of blood T cell repertoires in COVID-19. Libraries were prepared by immunoSEQ multiplex PCR; TCRdb keeps only in-frame clonotypes and omits some of them. The profile shows approximately 100,000 clones, approximately 79% of them singletons. The material sequenced was peripheral blood. All receptors come from a woman older than 75 with active or convalescent COVID-19. Each CDR3 is given with its conserved first and last residue. The order of the fields is CDR3 DNA, CDR3 protein, clone size, V gene, D gene, J gene. A D gene is named only where the DNA matches it firmly. Clone size is shown for a subset of rows, as once, few, many or a class of expanded clone.

TGTGCCAGCAGCCGATCTTATCGGCAGGGCCTAGATGAGCAGTTCTTC | CASSRSYRQGLDEQFF | NA | TRBV7-9 | NA | TRBJ2-1
TGTGCCAGCAGTCTAGCGGGAGTGGCAGATACGCAGTATTTT | CASSLAGVADTQYF | NA | TRBV2 | TRBD2 | TRBJ2-3
TGCGCCAGCAGCTTGGACGTCCGGAGCTCCTATAATTCACCCCTCCACTTT | CASSLDVRSSYNSPLHF | NA | TRBV5-1 | NA | TRBJ1-6
TGTGCCAGTAGTATAGTACCGGGGAGGGGTGAGCAGTTCTTC | CASSIVPGRGEQFF | NA | TRBV19 | TRBD2 | TRBJ2-1
TGTGCCAGCTCACCCGACAGGTACATGAACACTGAAGCTTTCTTT | CASSPDRYMNTEAFF | NA | TRBV18 | NA | TRBJ1-1
TGTGCCAGCACCACGAAACATACAGGGAAGTTCTATGGCTACACCTTC | CASTTKHTGKFYGYTF | NA | TRBV11-2 | NA | TRBJ1-2
TGTGCCAGCAGCTTAAGCGCCGGGACTAGCGGGAGGGCGAATGAGCAGTTCTTC | CASSLSAGTSGRANEQFF | NA | TRBV7-3 | TRBD2 | TRBJ2-1
TGTGCCAGCTCACAGGACAGGGCCTATGGCTACACCTTC | CASSQDRAYGYTF | NA | TRBV18 | TRBD1 | TRBJ1-2
TGTGCCAGTAGTCCCCGGGGTATGAGGGCAGATACGCAGTATTTT | CASSPRGMRADTQYF | NA | TRBV19 | NA | TRBJ2-3
TGCGCCAGCAGCCAAGATTCGGAATGGCGGCCTTCTGGAAACACCATATATTTT | CASSQDSEWRPSGNTIYF | NA | TRBV4-3 | NA | TRBJ1-3
TGTGCCAGCAGCGTAGCGGGGGGCCTGCTCACAGATACGCAGTATTTT | CASSVAGGLLTDTQYF | once | TRBV9 | NA | TRBJ2-3
TGCGCCAGCAGCTTGGGGTTTCCTAGCGGGAGCACAGATACGCAGTATTTT | CASSLGFPSGSTDTQYF | NA | TRBV5-1 | TRBD2 | TRBJ2-3
TGTGCCTGGACGGGGGCTCCGACTAGCGCTGCAGATACGCAGTATTTT | CAWTGAPTSAADTQYF | NA | TRBV30 | TRBD2 | TRBJ2-3
TGTGCCAGCAGCGCTCTGACAGGGGCTCATAATGAAAAACTGTTTTTT | CASSALTGAHNEKLFF | NA | TRBV7-9 | TRBD1 | TRBJ1-4
TGTGCCAGCAGTTTGGGACAGGCCAATCAGCCCCAGCATTTT | CASSLGQANQPQHF | NA | TRBV27 | TRBD1 | TRBJ1-5
TGCGCCAGCAGCCAAGCTCCGGGACTCGGAGGCTACACCTTC | CASSQAPGLGGYTF | NA | TRBV4-1 | NA | TRBJ1-2
TGTGCCAGCAGGGAAGACAGGGGGGCTTATAGCGGGGAGCTGTTTTTT | CASREDRGAYSGELFF | few | TRBV6-1 | TRBD1 | TRBJ2-2
TGTGCCAGCAGCCCCGCTAGCGGGGGGACCACGAAGACGCAGTATTTT | CASSPASGGTTKTQYF | NA | TRBV7-2 | TRBD2 | TRBJ2-3
TGTGCCAGCAGCTTAACATTCACCGGACATCCCTACGAGCAGTACTTC | CASSLTFTGHPYEQYF | once | TRBV5-5 | NA | TRBJ2-7
TGTGCCAGCAGCGAATACAGGGGGCGGCCCCAGCATTTT | CASSEYRGRPQHF | few | TRBV7-8 | TRBD1 | TRBJ1-5
TGTGCCAGCAGTTACCCGCAGGGGGCCTTAGCCGGGGAGCTGTTTTTT | CASSYPQGALAGELFF | NA | TRBV6-6 | TRBD1 | TRBJ2-2
TGTGCCAGTAGTGGCGGGACGGTGCTAGATACGCAGTATTTT | CASSGGTVLDTQYF | NA | TRBV19 | NA | TRBJ2-3
TGTGCCAGCTCACCCGCTCCCACAGGGGATCAGCCCCAGCATTTT | CASSPAPTGDQPQHF | NA | TRBV18 | TRBD1 | TRBJ1-5
TGTGCCAGCAGCTTGGCAGGGACAGGAATTAATCAGCCCCAGCATTTT | CASSLAGTGINQPQHF | NA | TRBV5-6 | TRBD1 | TRBJ1-5
TGTGCCTGGAGTCCCTCCGGACAGATCTCTGCCTACTTC | CAWSPSGQISAYF | NA | TRBV30 | NA | TRBJ2-7
TGTGCCTGGATCTCCCGGTATAATGAAAAACTGTTTTTT | CAWISRYNEKLFF | NA | TRBV30 | NA | TRBJ1-4
TGCGCCAGCAGCCGCGGGACAGGCTACGAGCAGTACTTC | CASSRGTGYEQYF | once | TRBV5-1 | TRBD1 | TRBJ2-7
TGTGCCAGCAGCCTGGGACAGGGGTTATCTGGGGCCAACGTCCTGACTTTC | CASSLGQGLSGANVLTF | NA | TRBV14 | TRBD1 | TRBJ2-6
TGCAGTGCTAGTCTGGGAGTCTATGGCTACACCTTC | CSASLGVYGYTF | NA | TRBV20-1 | NA | TRBJ1-2
TGTGCCAGCAGCCAAGATTCCCCACAGGGTGGTAATGGCTACACCTTC | CASSQDSPQGGNGYTF | NA | TRBV3-1/TRBV3-2 | NA | TRBJ1-2
TGTGCCAGCAGGGCTACAGGGTATGAAAAACTGTTTTTT | CASRATGYEKLFF | once | TRBV28 | NA | TRBJ1-4
TGTGCCAGCAGCCGACGGATAGACAGGGAACACGGAACTAATGAAAAACTGTTTTTT | CASSRRIDREHGTNEKLFF | NA | TRBV3-1/TRBV3-2 | TRBD1 | TRBJ1-4